A selection of T cell receptor beta chains follows, all from one sample in a study of spatial heterogeneity in lung cancer. TCRdb ran MiXCR on the 5' RACE reads and lists one entry per CDR3 protein. The profile shows roughly 18,000 distinct CDR3 sequences, about 5.8% of them singletons. The sequences come from lung tumor tissue, collected at surgery. These TCRs come from a female donor with early-stage non-small cell lung cancer. Each CDR3 is given with its conserved first and last residue. D genes are given only for firm matches. Not all rows give a size; the values are once, few, many and, for expanded clones, a class.

clone_size j_call v_call d_call cdr3_aa cdr3_nt
many TRBJ2-7 TRBV10-1 . CASSESGYEQYF TGCGCCAGCAGTGAGTCAGGCTACGAGCAGTACTTC
. TRBJ2-3 TRBV15 . CATSRDPRGTDTQYF TGTGCCACCAGCAGAGACCCTCGTGGCACAGATACGCAGTATTTT
few TRBJ2-7 TRBV3-1 . CASSHPPGEQYF TGTGCCAGCAGCCATCCACCCGGCGAGCAGTACTTC
medium-sized TRBJ2-5 TRBV2 . CASRPGRTQETQYF TGTGCCAGCAGACCGGGGAGAACCCAAGAGACCCAGTACTTC
. TRBJ2-7 TRBV20-1 TRBD2 CSARPSSGRAREQYF TGCAGTGCTAGGCCCTCGAGCGGGAGGGCTCGTGAGCAGTACTTC
once TRBJ2-5 TRBV10-3 . CAISESISRTSQETQYF TGTGCCATCAGTGAGTCGATTTCGCGGACCTCCCAAGAGACCCAGTACTTC
many TRBJ2-7 TRBV29-1 . CSVEAGQGSYEQYF TGCAGCGTTGAAGCGGGGCAGGGTTCCTACGAGCAGTACTTC
many TRBJ2-5 TRBV14 TRBD1 CASSQPDRGHQETQYF TGTGCCAGCAGCCAGCCGGACAGGGGGCACCAAGAGACCCAGTACTTC
few TRBJ2-5 TRBV5-1 TRBD2 CASSGTSGETQYF TGCGCCAGCAGTGGGACTAGCGGGGAGACCCAGTACTTC
medium-sized TRBJ1-1 TRBV6-5 TRBD1 CASSYGTGDTEAFF TGTGCCAGCAGTTACGGGACAGGGGATACTGAAGCTTTCTTT
many TRBJ2-1 TRBV5-1 . CASSLQEREKQFF TGCGCCAGCAGCCTCCAGGAACGGGAGAAGCAGTTCTTC
few TRBJ2-5 TRBV27 TRBD1 CASRGWDSQETQYF TGTGCCAGCAGGGGATGGGACAGCCAAGAGACCCAGTACTTC
many TRBJ1-2 TRBV29-1 . CSALVQNGYTF TGCAGCGCTTTAGTGCAGAATGGCTACACCTTC
many TRBJ2-2 TRBV10-3 . CAIRAPGRKTNTGELFF TGTGCCATCAGAGCCCCGGGACGCAAGACGAACACCGGGGAGCTGTTTTTT
many TRBJ2-7 TRBV6-2/TRBV6-3 TRBD2 CASCLAGGETYEQYF TGTGCCAGCTGCTTAGCGGGAGGGGAGACCTACGAGCAGTACTTC
few TRBJ2-3 TRBV6-1 . CASSEASLGDWVITDTQYF TGTGCCAGCAGTGAAGCCTCCTTGGGAGATTGGGTGATCACAGATACGCAGTATTTT
many TRBJ2-5 TRBV4-2 TRBD2 CASSQDLLAGGTQETQYF TGTGCCAGCAGCCAAGATCTTTTGGCGGGAGGCACACAAGAGACCCAGTACTTC
many TRBJ2-7 TRBV28 . CASSFGEQYF TGTGCCAGCAGTTTCGGCGAGCAGTACTTC
many TRBJ1-2 TRBV9 . CASSDGQSLSNYGYTF TGTGCCAGCAGCGATGGACAGTCTCTTTCTAACTATGGCTACACCTTC
many TRBJ2-3 TRBV11-3 . CASSLKLTVWKTDTQYF TGTGCCAGCAGCTTAAAGCTCACAGTTTGGAAAACAGATACGCAGTATTTT
many TRBJ2-7 TRBV27 TRBD1 CASSPRDRPYEQYF TGTGCCAGCAGTCCAAGGGACAGGCCCTACGAGCAGTACTTC
few TRBJ2-1 TRBV20-1 TRBD2 CSARDRLAGWGNEQFF TGCAGTGCTAGAGATCGACTAGCGGGGTGGGGCAATGAGCAGTTCTTC
many TRBJ1-1 TRBV12-3/TRBV12-4 TRBD1 CASSSGGGGRTEAFF TGTGCCAGCAGTTCAGGGGGCGGGGGGCGCACTGAAGCTTTCTTT
medium-sized TRBJ2-4 TRBV30 . CAWSAGSDDIQYF TGTGCCTGGAGTGCAGGGAGTGACGACATTCAGTACTTC
many TRBJ2-1 TRBV18 TRBD2 CASSPLAGQAYNEQFF TGTGCCAGCTCACCCCTAGCGGGACAAGCCTACAATGAGCAGTTCTTC
many TRBJ2-3 TRBV6-4 . CASSATTLDTQYF TGTGCCAGCAGTGCCACTACTCTAGATACGCAGTATTTT
many TRBJ2-1 TRBV27 TRBD2 CASSLRASGPNEQFF TGTGCCAGCAGTTTAAGGGCTAGCGGTCCCAATGAGCAGTTCTTC
. TRBJ1-5 TRBV20-1 . CSARASITNQPQHF TGCAGTGCTAGGGCGTCAATAACAAATCAGCCCCAGCATTTT
many TRBJ1-6 TRBV29-1 . CSVRQTDNSPLHF TGCAGCGTCCGACAGACCGATAATTCACCCCTCCACTTT
many TRBJ2-1 TRBV29-1 TRBD2 CSVLPLGTIYEQFF TGCAGCGTCCTACCGCTTGGGACTATTTATGAGCAGTTCTTC
many TRBJ1-3 TRBV12-3/TRBV12-4 . CASSSHANRVVGNTIYF TGTGCCAGCAGTTCACACGCAAACAGGGTGGTTGGAAACACCATATATTTT
. TRBJ2-2 TRBV5-1 . CASSLGNSNTGELFF TGCGCCAGCAGCTTGGGGAATTCGAACACCGGGGAGCTGTTTTTT
. TRBJ1-5 TRBV4-2 . CASSQDSGQPQHF TGTGCCAGCAGCCAAGATTCGGGTCAGCCCCAGCATTTT
many TRBJ2-3 TRBV11-2 . CASSPGIRGGTDTQYF TGTGCCAGCAGCCCCGGAATTAGGGGGGGCACAGATACGCAGTATTTT
many TRBJ2-6 TRBV29-1 . CSVSRDIDSGANVLTF TGCAGCGTATCCCGGGACATCGACTCTGGGGCCAACGTCCTGACTTTC
many TRBJ2-1 TRBV7-3 . CASSLTGPDEQFF TGTGCCAGCAGCTTAACGGGACCCGATGAGCAGTTCTTC
medium-sized TRBJ1-5 TRBV2 . CASSVDRNNQPQHF TGTGCCAGCAGTGTCGACAGGAACAATCAGCCCCAGCATTTT
. TRBJ2-5 TRBV20-1 TRBD1 CSASRQGEQETQYF TGCAGTGCTTCCCGACAGGGGGAGCAAGAGACCCAGTACTTC
many TRBJ2-5 TRBV5-1 . CASSLEGHQETQYF TGCGCCAGCAGCTTGGAGGGACACCAAGAGACCCAGTACTTC